The present TCR beta chain was sequenced within a study of CD8+ T cells in alopecia areata. Findings and limits, study-wide: Patients shared TCRs less clearly than mice did, possibly for HLA-related reasons.

Isolated RNA was reverse transcribed into cDNA used as the sequencing template. Sequencing was performed with immunoSEQ multiplex PCR; in TCRdb, only in-frame clones are kept and a portion is missing. The sample holds about 110,000 clones, roughly 55% seen once. After removal of 5 bases from V and 0 bases from J, the junction contained 6 bases not matched to a gene. Germline loops: CDR1 MDHEN, CDR2 SYDVKM. This CDR3 is 15 amino acids long. This clone appeared once. Its specificity is not known. Cell sorting on a FACSAria was used to separate CD4+ and CD8+ T cells from the PBMCs. This clonotype originated in a human donor with alopecia areata. The specimen sequenced was NKG2D-low CD8+ T cells sorted from blood. V and J are TRBV28 and TRBJ1-1; 7 bases agree with TRBD1. The CDR3 sequence: CASSPRQGMNTEAFF. Written as DNA, the CDR3 is TGTGCCAGCAGTCCCCGACAGGGAATGAACACTGAAGCTTTCTTT.